Sequencing of this TCR beta chain was carried out in a study of Ad26.COV2.S vaccination and SARS-CoV-2 variants. As for treatment: some 20 received Ad26.COV2.S at low or high dose, single or two shots; 5 received placebo; per-sample allocation not given. Following the first vaccine or placebo injection, samples were taken on day 63. CDR1 SGHDT and CDR2 YYEEEE come from the germline V gene. There are 17 residues in the CDR3. The V and J ends lost 1 base and 0 bases respectively, with 11 bases between them. TCRdb's table, derived via immunoSEQ multiplex PCR, lists solely in-frame clones and lacks some. The data show some 320,000 clones, with about 86% seen just once and around 2% held by the top ten.

Source: peripheral blood, taken in a trial of Ad26.COV2.S vaccine versus placebo. The TCR sequence derives from a person between 18 and 65 years old who received the Ad26.COV2.S COVID-19 vaccine or a placebo. The genes are TRBV5-6 and TRBJ1-6, with D hard to call. CDR3 coding DNA: TGTGCCAGCAGCTTGTTCGAGGGAAGCTCCTATAATTCACCCCTCCACTTT. Protein sequence: CASSLFEGSSYNSPLHF.